Presented here are 21 T cell receptor beta chains from one specimen sequenced in a study of yellow fever vaccine responses in identical twins. From the RT-PCR reads, TCRdb called clonotypes with MiXCR, one entry per CDR3 protein. The repertoire holds about 9,000 distinct CDR3 sequences, with approximately 88% as singletons. The starting material was T cells from blood (PBMCs), unsorted or a sorted subset (not recorded which), obtained before or after yellow fever vaccination (not recorded which). The receptors were gathered from a young woman who received the yellow fever vaccine.

CDR3 in amino acids: CASSRVGDLSGANVLTF. CDR3 sequence (DNA): TGTGCCAGCAGCCGAGTAGGGGACCTCTCTGGGGCCAACGTCCTGACTTTC. The chain combines TRBV4-2 with TRBJ2-6; D may be TRBD1 or TRBD2 (5 bases each). Germline V lookup: CDR1 LGHNA, CDR2 YNFKEQ. This CDR3 spans 17 amino acids. V lost 4 bases to trimming and J lost 0 bases, with 13 bases between them.

The J gene is TRBJ2-2, the V gene TRBV18; D perhaps matches TRBD2 (5 bases). CDR1 KGHSH and CDR2 LQKENI come from the germline V gene. The CDR3 consists of 16 residues. The V end lost 2 bases, the J end lost 4 bases, and 14 bases lay between the germline ends. CDR3 nucleotide sequence: TGTGCCAGCTCACCAAGATCTAGCTTATCCACCGGGGAGCTGTTTTTT. It codes for CASSPRSSLSTGELFF.

The V gene is TRBV11-1, the J gene TRBJ2-2; no definite D call. This CDR3 has 12 amino acids. Per germline, CDR1 SGHAT and CDR2 FQDESV (reference sequence). The germline V and J ends were trimmed by 3 bases and 6 bases, with 5 bases remaining between them. Written as DNA, the CDR3 is TGTGCCAGCAGCTTCAGTCCCGGGGAGCTGTTTTTT. Amino acids: CASSFSPGELFF.

This clonotype was detected a few times. The V call is TRBV4-1, the J call TRBJ2-3; 7 bases match TRBD2. Germline assignment: CDR1 MGHRA and CDR2 YSYEKL. V shed 0 bases, J shed 6 bases, and the junction held 3 bases outside the gene matches. The CDR3 runs 14 residues. The CDR3 loop reads CASSQDGEGDTQYF. The DNA for the CDR3 is TGCGCCAGCAGCCAAGATGGGGAGGGGGATACGCAGTATTTT.

This clonotype was seen a handful of times. This sequence joins TRBV11-1 and TRBJ2-7; 9 nucleotides match TRBD1. Germline V gene lookup returns CDR1 SGHAT and CDR2 FQDESV (reference sequence). The CDR3 totals 16 residues. V dropped 1 base and J dropped 3; count of bases not matched to a gene: 7. The CDR3 is CASSLGYGDRDYEQYF. In DNA, the CDR3 is TGTGCCAGCAGCTTAGGTTATGGGGACAGGGACTACGAGCAGTACTTC. Supplemented by reference TRBV11-1 and TRBJ2-7, the full variable domain reads EAEVAQSPRYKITEKSQAVAFWCDPISGHATLYWYRQILGQGPELLVQFQDESVVDDSQLPKDRFSAERLKGVDSTLKIQPAELGDSAMYLCASSLGYGDRDYEQYFGPGTRLTVT.

This clonotype has a single count. This chain joins TRBV29-1 and TRBJ2-7, with TRBD2 matching over 8 bases. Germline V gene data show CDR1 as SQVTM and CDR2 as ANQGSEA. The CDR3 loop spans 13 amino acids. The J segment lost 4 bases and the V segment lost 5 bases, leaving 7 bases of the junction unmatched. CDR3 amino acids: CSVSGLAVYEQYF. The CDR3 nucleotides are TGCAGCGTTTCTGGACTAGCCGTGTACGAGCAGTACTTC.

The V gene is TRBV18, the J gene TRBJ2-7; D is ambiguous. The V gene lost 1 base and the J gene lost 1 base, with 5 bases spanning the gap. CDR1 and CDR2 (germline): KGHSH, LQKENI. The CDR3 consists of 13 residues. The CDR3 spells CASSPQGSYEQYF. CDR3 sequence (DNA): TGTGCCAGCTCACCACAGGGATCCTACGAGCAGTACTTC.

The CDR3 region is CASSIGGRQPQHF. The CDR3 DNA reads TGTGCCAGCAGCATAGGGGGCCGGCAGCCCCAGCATTTT. The chain employs TRBV7-9 and TRBJ1-5; 7 bases line up with TRBD1. This CDR3 is 13 amino acids long. Germline loops: CDR1 SEHNR, CDR2 FQNEAQ (reference sequence). Germline trimming cut 5 bases from V and 7 bases from J; bases unmatched to any gene: 5. Full variable domain (rest looked up from reference TRBV7-9 and TRBJ1-5): DTGVSQNPRHKITKRGQNVTFRCDPISEHNRLYWYRQTLGQGPEFLTYFQNEAQLEKSRLLSDRFSAERPKGSFSTLEIQRTEQGDSAMYLCASSIGGRQPQHFGDGTRLSIL.

This clonotype came up a few times. The chain employs TRBV12-3 or TRBV12-4 and TRBJ1-2; TRBD1 is a possible D gene (5 bases). This CDR3 region has 14 residues. Trimming left V 3 bases short and J 4 bases short, with 12 bases between. The CDR3 DNA reads TGTGCCAGCAGTTTCGCCCCGGGGACCTATGGCTACACCTTC. This gives the protein CASSFAPGTYGYTF.

The rearrangement joins TRBV19 to TRBJ2-7, with 9 bases lining up with TRBD1. The CDR3 has 14 residues. The V and J ends lost 4 bases and 4 bases, in that order; junction bases with no gene match: 5. Germline CDR1 and CDR2: LNHDA and SQIVND (reference sequence). CDR3 in amino acids: CASSNRDRVYEQYF. CDR3 sequence (DNA): TGTGCCAGTAGTAACCGGGACAGGGTTTACGAGCAGTACTTC. The full variable domain, in which reference TRBV19 and TRBJ2-7 provide the parts outside the CDR3, is DGGITQSPKYLFRKEGQNVTLSCEQNLNHDAMYWYRQDPGQGLRLIYYSQIVNDFQKGDIAEGYSVSREKKESFPLTVTSAQKNPTAFYLCASSNRDRVYEQYFGPGTRLTVT.

The chain links TRBV6-7 to TRBJ1-5, with 8 bases matching TRBD1. TRBV6-7 falls under the ORF class, with uncertain function. This CDR3 comprises 16 residues. V was pared by 2 bases and J by 5 bases, with 8 bases of the junction left unmatched. CDR3 nucleotide sequence: TGTGCCAGCAGTTACCTTCAGACAGGGGTAGATCAGCCCCAGCATTTT. It translates to CASSYLQTGVDQPQHF.

The genes are TRBV4-2 and TRBJ2-1, with a tentative D call TRBD2 (6 bases). The CDR3 is 17 amino acids. Germline V gene data show CDR1 as LGHNA and CDR2 as YNFKEQ. The V and J ends lost 0 bases and 7 bases respectively, with 19 bases between them. CDR3: CASSQEGGGTRLNEQFF. The CDR3 DNA follows: TGTGCCAGCAGCCAAGAGGGCGGAGGGACCAGATTAAATGAGCAGTTCTTC.

Regarding this clonotype: The missing conserved phenylalanine or tryptophan at the end of this CDR3 makes a read error likely. V is TRBV10-3 and J is TRBJ1-4; 7 bases map to TRBD1. CDR3 length: 14 residues. The ends lost 10 bases at V and 2 bases at J; junction bases unmatched: 7. In germline, CDR1 is ENHRY, CDR2 SYGVKD. The CDR3, as DNA: TGTGCCACGCAAGACAGGGACACTAATGAAAAACTGTTTTTA. It encodes CATQDRDTNEKLFL.

This chain connects TRBV4-1 to TRBJ2-1; perhaps TRBD2 as D (6 bases). The germline V gene has CDR1 MGHRA and CDR2 YSYEKL. The germline V and J ends were trimmed by 4 bases and 0 bases, with 19 bases remaining between them. This CDR3 region has 18 residues. The CDR3, as DNA: TGCGCCAGCAGCCTCTCTAGGCGGGGTTCAGGCTCCTACAATGAGCAGTTCTTC. Its translation: CASSLSRRGSGSYNEQFF.

The V and J genes are TRBV2 and TRBJ2-3; D is perhaps TRBD2 (5 bases). The CDR3 length is 11 residues. CDR1 is SNHLY and CDR2 is FYNNEI in the germline V gene. DNA for the CDR3: TGTGTCGGGGTACTCACAGATACGCAGTATTTT. This encodes CVGVLTDTQYF.

V gene TRBV15 combines with J gene TRBJ1-1; the D gene is possibly TRBD1 (6 bases). V lost 3 bases, J lost 7 bases, and 18 bases lay in between. Germline V gives CDR1 LNHNV, CDR2 YYDKDF (reference sequence). The CDR3 spans 15 residues. CDR3 nucleotide sequence: TGTGCCACCAGCAGGGGGTGGGGGGCGCCGGGTGAAGCTTTCTTT. It specifies CATSRGWGAPGEAFF.

The rearrangement uses TRBV10-3 and TRBJ1-1, with D hard to call. V lost 6 bases and J lost 6, with 14 bases in between. The CDR3 spans 13 residues. Germline values: CDR1 ENHRY, CDR2 SYGVKD. CDR3 in DNA: TGTGCCATCAGGGGAGCCGACATCCCTGAAGCTTTCTTT. It encodes CAIRGADIPEAFF.

This chain links TRBV18 with TRBJ2-1; 10 bases align to TRBD2. Germline CDR1 reads KGHSH; CDR2 reads LQKENI. The CDR3 covers 17 residues. The V gene end was trimmed by 3 bases and the J gene end by 3 bases; junction bases not matched to a gene: 8. The CDR3 bases are TGTGCCAGCTCACCGCTACCCTTAGCGGGGGGCTACAATGAGCAGTTCTTC. Amino acid sequence: CASSPLPLAGGYNEQFF.

This clonotype was seen a single time. This chain connects TRBV7-3 to TRBJ2-2; 7 bases are shared with TRBD2. The ends lost 5 bases at V and 4 bases at J; junction bases unmatched: 10. This CDR3 has 16 amino acids. Germline assignment: CDR1 SGHTA and CDR2 FQGTGA. CDR3 loop: CASSPHLASGTGELFF. Written as DNA, the CDR3 is TGTGCCAGCAGCCCGCATTTGGCTAGCGGCACCGGGGAGCTGTTTTTT.

Points on this clonotype: At one end, the junction sequence differs from germline, possibly due to a read error. This sequence joins TRBV2 and TRBJ2-5; tentative D call: TRBD2 (6 bases). Germline CDR1 reads SNHLY; CDR2 reads FYNNEI. This CDR3 is 13 amino acids long. The CDR3 spells CASRDGRREAQYF. The CDR3 DNA is TGTGCCAGCAGGGACGGGAGAAGAGAGGCCCAGTACTTC.

This clonotype was counted between two and nine times. This rearrangement joins TRBV9 to TRBJ1-6; 9 bases are shared with TRBD1. CDR1 and CDR2 from the germline V gene are SGDLS and YYNGEE. Germline trimming cut 0 bases from V and 7 bases from J; bases unmatched to any gene: 2. The CDR3 loop spans 15 amino acids. The CDR3 loop is CASSVEDRGNSPLHF. The CDR3 region has the DNA TGTGCCAGCAGCGTAGAGGACAGGGGAAATTCACCCCTCCACTTT. Full variable domain (remainder filled in from reference TRBV9 and TRBJ1-6): DSGVTQTPKHLITATGQRVTLRCSPRSGDLSVYWYQQSLDQGLQFLIQYYNGEERAKGNILERFSAQQFPDLHSELNLSSLELGDSALYFCASSVEDRGNSPLHFGNGTRLTVT.